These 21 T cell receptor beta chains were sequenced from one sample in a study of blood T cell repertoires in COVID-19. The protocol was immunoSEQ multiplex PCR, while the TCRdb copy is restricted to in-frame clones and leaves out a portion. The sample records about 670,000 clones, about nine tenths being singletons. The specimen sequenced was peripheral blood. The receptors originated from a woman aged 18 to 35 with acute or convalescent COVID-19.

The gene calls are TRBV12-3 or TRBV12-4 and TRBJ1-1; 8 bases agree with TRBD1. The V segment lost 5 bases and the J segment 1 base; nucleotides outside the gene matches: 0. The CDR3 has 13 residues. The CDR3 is CASSGQGNTEAFF. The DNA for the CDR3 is TGTGCCAGCAGTGGACAGGGGAACACTGAAGCTTTCTTT.

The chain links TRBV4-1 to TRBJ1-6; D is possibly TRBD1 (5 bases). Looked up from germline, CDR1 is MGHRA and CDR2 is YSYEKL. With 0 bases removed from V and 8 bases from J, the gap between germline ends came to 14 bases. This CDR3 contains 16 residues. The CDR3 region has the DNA TGCGCCAGCAGCCAAGAATGGGGCAGGGAATATTCACCCCTCCACTTT. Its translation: CASSQEWGREYSPLHF.

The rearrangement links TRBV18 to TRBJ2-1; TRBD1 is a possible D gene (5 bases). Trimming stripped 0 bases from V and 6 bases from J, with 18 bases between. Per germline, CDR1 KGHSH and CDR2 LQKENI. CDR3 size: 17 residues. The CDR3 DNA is TGTGCCAGCTCACCACCAGGGCAGCCAGGGTCGGTCAATGAGCAGTTCTTC. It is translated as CASSPPGQPGSVNEQFF.

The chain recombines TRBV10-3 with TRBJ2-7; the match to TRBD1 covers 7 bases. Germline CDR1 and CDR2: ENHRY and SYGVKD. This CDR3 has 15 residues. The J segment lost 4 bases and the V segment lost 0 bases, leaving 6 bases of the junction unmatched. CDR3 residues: CAISESAGGEYEQYF. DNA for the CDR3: TGTGCCATCAGTGAGTCAGCAGGGGGTGAATACGAGCAGTACTTC.

CDR3 sequence: CASSPLQGGELFF. For the CDR3, the DNA is TGTGCCAGCAGCCCACTACAGGGCGGGGAGCTGTTTTTT. The gene calls are TRBV25-1 and TRBJ2-2, with a weak D call TRBD1 (6 bases). The germline CDR1 and CDR2 sequences are MGHDK and SYGVNS. The CDR3 runs to 13 residues. V lost 6 bases and J 7 bases, leaving 12 bases between the germline ends.

DNA for the CDR3: TGTGCCAGCCGGGGGGATGGTCGCATTCAGTACTTC. It codes for CASRGDGRIQYF. This chain links TRBV27 with TRBJ2-4; 7 bases line up with TRBD2. Trimming removed 8 bases from V and 9 bases from J; junction bases left unmatched: 7. Per the germline V gene, CDR1 is MNHEY and CDR2 is SMNVEV (reference sequence). This CDR3 region has 12 residues.

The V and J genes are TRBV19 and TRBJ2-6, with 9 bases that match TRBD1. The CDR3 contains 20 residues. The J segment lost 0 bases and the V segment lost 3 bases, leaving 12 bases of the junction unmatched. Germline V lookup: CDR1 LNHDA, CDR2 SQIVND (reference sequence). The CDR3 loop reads CASSMWGTGGKSSGANVLTF. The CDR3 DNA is TGTGCCAGTAGTATGTGGGGTACAGGGGGCAAGAGCTCTGGGGCCAACGTCCTGACTTTC.

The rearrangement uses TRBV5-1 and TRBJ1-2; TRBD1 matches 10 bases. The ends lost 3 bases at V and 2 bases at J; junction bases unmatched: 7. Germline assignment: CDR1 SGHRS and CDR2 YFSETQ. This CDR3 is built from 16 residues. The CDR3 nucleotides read TGCGCCAGCAGCTCCCCGACAGGGGGCGCGAACTATGGCTACACCTTC. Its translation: CASSSPTGGANYGYTF.

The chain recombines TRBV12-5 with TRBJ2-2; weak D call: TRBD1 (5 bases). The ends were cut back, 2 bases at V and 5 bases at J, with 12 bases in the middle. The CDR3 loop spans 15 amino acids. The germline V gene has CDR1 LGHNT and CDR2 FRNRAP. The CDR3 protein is CASGLPTSGTGELFF. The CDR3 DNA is TGTGCTAGTGGTTTGCCAACCTCAGGGACCGGGGAGCTGTTTTTT.

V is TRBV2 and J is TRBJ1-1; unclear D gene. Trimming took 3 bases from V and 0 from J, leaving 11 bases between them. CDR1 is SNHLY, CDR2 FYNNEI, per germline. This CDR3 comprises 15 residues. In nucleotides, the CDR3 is TGTGCCAGCAGTGAGGTCAGATACATGAACACTGAAGCTTTCTTT. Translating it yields CASSEVRYMNTEAFF.

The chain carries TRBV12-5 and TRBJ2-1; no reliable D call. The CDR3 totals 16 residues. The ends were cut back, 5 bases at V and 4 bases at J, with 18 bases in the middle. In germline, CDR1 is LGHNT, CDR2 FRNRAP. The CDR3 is CASGPLGHMDYNEQFF. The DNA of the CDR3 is TGTGCTAGTGGTCCCCTAGGTCATATGGATTACAATGAGCAGTTCTTC.

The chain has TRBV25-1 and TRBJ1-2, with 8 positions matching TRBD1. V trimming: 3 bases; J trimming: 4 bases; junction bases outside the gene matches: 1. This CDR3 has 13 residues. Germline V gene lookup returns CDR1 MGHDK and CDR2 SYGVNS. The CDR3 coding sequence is TGTGCCAGCAGTGATGGACAGGGCTATGGCTACACCTTC. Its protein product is CASSDGQGYGYTF.

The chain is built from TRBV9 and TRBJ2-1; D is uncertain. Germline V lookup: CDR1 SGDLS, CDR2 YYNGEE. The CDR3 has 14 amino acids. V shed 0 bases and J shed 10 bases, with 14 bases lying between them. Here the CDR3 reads CASSVATPSREQFF. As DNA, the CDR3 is TGTGCCAGCAGCGTAGCTACCCCCTCGAGAGAGCAGTTCTTC.

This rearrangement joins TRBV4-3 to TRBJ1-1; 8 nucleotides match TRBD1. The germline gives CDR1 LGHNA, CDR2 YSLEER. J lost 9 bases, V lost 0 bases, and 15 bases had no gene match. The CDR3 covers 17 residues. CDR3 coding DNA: TGCGCCAGCAGCCAAGATTTAGGGGGACAGGAGATGACCAAAGCTTTCTTT. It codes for CASSQDLGGQEMTKAFF.

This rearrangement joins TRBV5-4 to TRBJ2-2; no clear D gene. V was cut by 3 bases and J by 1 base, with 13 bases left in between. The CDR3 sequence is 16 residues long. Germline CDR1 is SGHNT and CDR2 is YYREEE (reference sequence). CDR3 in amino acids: CASSSMKTRNTGELFF. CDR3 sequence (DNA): TGTGCCAGCAGCTCTATGAAAACCCGGAACACCGGGGAGCTGTTTTTT.

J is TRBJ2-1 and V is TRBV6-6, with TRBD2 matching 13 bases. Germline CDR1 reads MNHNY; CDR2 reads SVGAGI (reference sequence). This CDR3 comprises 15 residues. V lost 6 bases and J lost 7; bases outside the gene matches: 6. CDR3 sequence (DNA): TGTGCCAGCAGAACGACTAGCGGGGGGTGGAATGAGCAGTTCTTC. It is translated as CASRTTSGGWNEQFF.

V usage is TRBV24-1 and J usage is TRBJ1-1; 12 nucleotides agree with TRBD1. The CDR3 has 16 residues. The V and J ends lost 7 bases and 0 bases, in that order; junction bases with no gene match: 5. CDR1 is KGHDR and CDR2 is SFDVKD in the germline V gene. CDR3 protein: CATRTGTGGMNTEAFF. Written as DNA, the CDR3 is TGTGCCACCAGAACCGGGACAGGGGGCATGAACACTGAAGCTTTCTTT.

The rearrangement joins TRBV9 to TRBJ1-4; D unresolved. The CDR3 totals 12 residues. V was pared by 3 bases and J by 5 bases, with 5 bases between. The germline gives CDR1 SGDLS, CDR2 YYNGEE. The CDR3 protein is CASSGRNEKLFF. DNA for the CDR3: TGTGCCAGCAGCGGGAGGAATGAAAAACTGTTTTTT.

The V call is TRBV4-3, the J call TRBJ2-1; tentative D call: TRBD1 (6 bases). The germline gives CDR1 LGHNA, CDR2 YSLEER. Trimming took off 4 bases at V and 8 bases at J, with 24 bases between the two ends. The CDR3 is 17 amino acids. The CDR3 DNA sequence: TGCGCCAGCAGCCCCAAGGGTGCCGGGACACGAAAGGATGAGCAGTTCTTC. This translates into CASSPKGAGTRKDEQFF.

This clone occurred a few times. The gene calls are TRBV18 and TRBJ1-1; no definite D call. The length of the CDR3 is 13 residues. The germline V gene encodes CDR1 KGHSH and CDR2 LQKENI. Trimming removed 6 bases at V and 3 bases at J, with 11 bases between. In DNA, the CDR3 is TGTGCCAGCTCCCAGGTTCTGGACACTGAAGCTTTCTTT. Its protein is CASSQVLDTEAFF.

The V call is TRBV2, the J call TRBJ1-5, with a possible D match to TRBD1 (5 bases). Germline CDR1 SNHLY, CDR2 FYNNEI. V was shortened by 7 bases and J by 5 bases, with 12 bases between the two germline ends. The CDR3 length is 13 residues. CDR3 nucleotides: TGTGCCAGCAATAGACAGCGCGATCAGCCCCAGCATTTT. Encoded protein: CASNRQRDQPQHF.